This is a list of T cell receptor beta chains from one sample in a study of cytomegalovirus exposure and HLA in healthy donors. The protocol was immunoSEQ multiplex PCR, while the TCRdb copy is restricted to in-frame clones and leaves out a portion. The sample consists of about 160,000 clones, roughly four fifths of them appearing once. The sample taken for sequencing was PBMCs. The source is a man aged 35 to 55 in good health and CMV-seronegative. Each CDR3 is given with its conserved first and last residue. The order of the fields is V gene, D gene, clone size, J gene, CDR3 protein, CDR3 DNA. The D gene is left open where the match is weak. Size tells how often a clone was seen (once, few, many) or the class of an expanded clone, and some rows leave it out.

V gene: TRBV5-1; D gene: TRBD1; clone size: .; J gene: TRBJ1-4; CDR3 protein: CASSTGTGGGTNEKLFF; CDR3 DNA: TGCGCCAGCAGCACCGGGACAGGGGGCGGAACTAATGAAAAACTGTTTTTT
V gene: TRBV14; D gene: .; clone size: .; J gene: TRBJ2-4; CDR3 protein: CASSQAGIAKNIQYF; CDR3 DNA: TGTGCCAGCAGCCAAGCCGGTATAGCCAAAAACATTCAGTACTTC
V gene: TRBV5-1; D gene: TRBD2; clone size: .; J gene: TRBJ2-2; CDR3 protein: CASTWTSGNTGELFF; CDR3 DNA: TGCGCCAGCACCTGGACTAGCGGAAACACCGGGGAGCTGTTTTTT
V gene: TRBV5-5; D gene: .; clone size: few; J gene: TRBJ2-5; CDR3 protein: CASSLPSGETQYF; CDR3 DNA: TGTGCCAGCAGCTTGCCGTCCGGGGAGACCCAGTACTTC
V gene: TRBV6-1; D gene: .; clone size: .; J gene: TRBJ1-5; CDR3 protein: CASSEDPGFGAAYQPQHF; CDR3 DNA: TGTGCCAGCAGTGAAGATCCCGGTTTTGGAGCCGCCTATCAGCCCCAGCATTTT
V gene: TRBV5-1; D gene: .; clone size: .; J gene: TRBJ2-1; CDR3 protein: CASSRNLIASSYNEQFF; CDR3 DNA: TGCGCCAGCAGCCGGAACCTCATAGCTAGCTCCTACAATGAGCAGTTCTTC
V gene: TRBV6-1; D gene: TRBD1; clone size: once; J gene: TRBJ1-2; CDR3 protein: CASEGQVFYGYTF; CDR3 DNA: TGTGCCAGTGAGGGACAGGTTTTTTATGGCTACACCTTC
V gene: TRBV27; D gene: TRBD2; clone size: .; J gene: TRBJ2-3; CDR3 protein: CASSSFPPSGLSTDTQYF; CDR3 DNA: TGTGCCAGCAGTTCTTTCCCGCCTAGCGGACTCAGCACAGATACGCAGTATTTT
V gene: TRBV5-4; D gene: TRBD2; clone size: .; J gene: TRBJ2-5; CDR3 protein: CASSSLGGGEETQYF; CDR3 DNA: TGTGCCAGCAGTTCCTTGGGGGGAGGGGAAGAGACCCAGTACTTC
V gene: TRBV5-1; D gene: .; clone size: .; J gene: TRBJ2-2; CDR3 protein: CASSLLTSGTGELFF; CDR3 DNA: TGCGCCAGCAGCTTGTTGACATCGGGGACCGGGGAGCTGTTTTTT
V gene: TRBV28; D gene: .; clone size: .; J gene: TRBJ1-2; CDR3 protein: CASSSSGREHYGYTF; CDR3 DNA: .
V gene: TRBV7-9; D gene: .; clone size: .; J gene: TRBJ1-1; CDR3 protein: CSSSLVQQGLEAFF; CDR3 DNA: TGTTCCAGCAGCTTAGTCCAACAGGGTTTAGAAGCTTTCTTT
V gene: TRBV7-9; D gene: TRBD1; clone size: .; J gene: TRBJ1-2; CDR3 protein: CASSSTGGADYGYTF; CDR3 DNA: TGTGCCAGCAGCTCGACAGGGGGCGCGGACTATGGCTACACCTTC
V gene: TRBV28; D gene: .; clone size: .; J gene: TRBJ2-1; CDR3 protein: CASRRVDNEQFF; CDR3 DNA: TGTGCCAGCAGGAGGGTGGACAATGAGCAGTTCTTC
V gene: TRBV10-3; D gene: .; clone size: .; J gene: TRBJ1-5; CDR3 protein: CAISVGGFNQPQHF; CDR3 DNA: TGTGCCATCAGTGTGGGGGGTTTCAATCAGCCCCAGCATTTT
V gene: TRBV30; D gene: .; clone size: .; J gene: TRBJ1-1; CDR3 protein: CAWSGNMNTEAFF; CDR3 DNA: TGTGCCTGGAGTGGAAACATGAACACTGAAGCTTTCTTT
V gene: TRBV5-6; D gene: TRBD2; clone size: .; J gene: TRBJ2-1; CDR3 protein: CASSFNGRGYNEQFF; CDR3 DNA: TGTGCCAGCAGCTTCAACGGGAGGGGATACAATGAGCAGTTCTTC
V gene: TRBV15; D gene: .; clone size: .; J gene: TRBJ2-1; CDR3 protein: CATLRGTRVAEQFF; CDR3 DNA: TGTGCCACCCTAAGAGGCACCAGGGTCGCGGAGCAGTTCTTC
V gene: TRBV5-1; D gene: TRBD2; clone size: .; J gene: TRBJ2-2; CDR3 protein: CASSPGLAGGGELFF; CDR3 DNA: TGCGCCAGCAGCCCGGGACTAGCGGGCGGCGGGGAGCTGTTTTTT
V gene: TRBV18; D gene: .; clone size: .; J gene: TRBJ2-7; CDR3 protein: CASSQGAGTEQYF; CDR3 DNA: TGTGCCAGCTCACAGGGGGCGGGGACCGAGCAGTACTTC
V gene: TRBV5-6; D gene: TRBD2; clone size: .; J gene: TRBJ2-7; CDR3 protein: CASSHPTSGRGPSYEQYF; CDR3 DNA: TGTGCCAGCAGCCACCCGACTAGCGGGAGGGGGCCATCCTACGAGCAGTACTTC
V gene: TRBV21-1; D gene: .; clone size: .; J gene: TRBJ2-3; CDR3 protein: CASSPTNFRVADTQYF; CDR3 DNA: TGTGCCAGCAGCCCCACGAATTTCCGGGTTGCAGATACGCAGTATTTT
V gene: TRBV30; D gene: .; clone size: once; J gene: TRBJ2-1; CDR3 protein: CAWRGDWTTYNEQFF; CDR3 DNA: TGTGCCTGGAGGGGGGACTGGACCACCTACAATGAGCAGTTCTTC
V gene: TRBV5-1; D gene: .; clone size: .; J gene: TRBJ2-5; CDR3 protein: CASSFQRPLETQYF; CDR3 DNA: TGCGCCAGCAGTTTTCAGCGGCCCCTCGAGACCCAGTACTTC
V gene: TRBV28; D gene: .; clone size: .; J gene: TRBJ1-6; CDR3 protein: CASSFRDTVNSPLHF; CDR3 DNA: TGTGCCAGCAGTTTCAGGGATACCGTCAATTCACCCCTCCACTTT
V gene: TRBV5-6; D gene: TRBD1; clone size: .; J gene: TRBJ1-6; CDR3 protein: CASLTGGSPLHF; CDR3 DNA: TGTGCCAGTCTGACAGGGGGGTCACCCCTCCACTTT
V gene: TRBV7-3; D gene: TRBD1; clone size: .; J gene: TRBJ1-2; CDR3 protein: CASSSSDRFRGYIF; CDR3 DNA: TGTGCCAGCAGCTCCTCGGACAGGTTTAGAGGCTACATCTTC
V gene: TRBV4-2; D gene: TRBD2; clone size: .; J gene: TRBJ2-1; CDR3 protein: CASSHDGGGLAGASSYNEQFF; CDR3 DNA: TGTGCCAGCAGCCATGATGGGGGGGGACTAGCGGGAGCCAGCTCCTACAATGAGCAGTTCTTC
V gene: TRBV6-1; D gene: .; clone size: few; J gene: TRBJ1-5; CDR3 protein: CASTRGLSNQPQHF; CDR3 DNA: TGTGCCAGCACCCGGGGTTTAAGCAATCAGCCCCAGCATTTT
V gene: TRBV28; D gene: .; clone size: .; J gene: TRBJ2-3; CDR3 protein: CASSPAIHTQYF; CDR3 DNA: TGTGCCAGCAGTCCCGCTATTCATACGCAGTATTTT
V gene: TRBV7-2; D gene: TRBD1; clone size: .; J gene: TRBJ1-4; CDR3 protein: CASSLGQGSVREKLFF; CDR3 DNA: TGTGCCAGCAGCTTAGGACAGGGGAGCGTACGTGAAAAACTGTTTTTT
V gene: TRBV19; D gene: TRBD1; clone size: .; J gene: TRBJ1-2; CDR3 protein: CASTPRDRVGGYTF; CDR3 DNA: TGTGCCAGTACCCCGAGAGACAGGGTTGGTGGCTACACCTTC
V gene: TRBV7-2; D gene: .; clone size: .; J gene: TRBJ2-7; CDR3 protein: CASSNQALGREQYF; CDR3 DNA: TGTGCCAGCAGCAACCAGGCCCTTGGCCGCGAGCAGTACTTC
V gene: TRBV28; D gene: .; clone size: .; J gene: TRBJ1-2; CDR3 protein: CASSFSRTPTLLYGYTF; CDR3 DNA: TGTGCCAGCAGTTTTAGCCGAACACCCACCTTACTTTATGGCTACACCTTC